This T cell receptor (beta chain) was profiled in a study of T cell responses to AZD1222 COVID-19 vaccine. Study-wide findings and caveats: As reported, nearly half of all spike-specific TCRs target variant regions that are unmutated.

To note about this clone: Its antigen is unknown.

The table came from immunoSEQ multiplex PCR; TCRdb's copy has only in-frame clones and leaves some out. The data contain nearly 110,000 clones, roughly 90% of them singletons. The CDR3 totals 16 residues. V trimming: 2 bases; J trimming: 0 bases; junction bases outside the gene matches: 6. Germline loops: CDR1 SGDLS, CDR2 YYNGEE. The sequences come from peripheral blood, collected 28 days after the second AZD1222 dose. The clonotype was recovered from an adult who received the AZD1222 COVID-19 vaccine. V gene TRBV9 combines with J gene TRBJ2-3; 7 bases fit TRBD2. The CDR3 here is CASSVEERGSTDTQYF. The CDR3 region has the DNA TGTGCCAGCAGCGTCGAAGAGCGGGGAAGCACAGATACGCAGTATTTT.